The 14 T cell receptor beta chains below all came from one sample that was sequenced in a study of T cell responses to AZD1222 COVID-19 vaccine. The assay was immunoSEQ multiplex PCR, and TCRdb's table has in-frame clones only and misses some. The data contain approximately 67,000 clones, around four fifths of them singletons. This material consisted of peripheral blood, taken on day 0 of AZD1222 vaccination. These receptors were obtained from an adult in good health.

There are many counts of this clone. The V call is TRBV19, the J call TRBJ1-6; 10 nucleotides agree with TRBD1. This CDR3 region has 15 residues. Germline CDR1 and CDR2: LNHDA and SQIVND (reference sequence). V lost 4 bases, J lost 9 bases, and 6 bases stayed unmatched. The CDR3 sequence: CASSKEGTGVSPLHF. The CDR3 DNA reads TGTGCCAGTAGTAAAGAAGGGACAGGGGTTTCACCCCTCCACTTT.

The chain is built from TRBV4-1 and TRBJ1-4; D gene uncertain. The germline V gene has CDR1 MGHRA and CDR2 YSYEKL. V lost 5 bases, J lost 8 bases, and 12 bases lay in between. The CDR3 sequence is 13 residues long. The CDR3 DNA is TGCGCCAGCAGCTTTGGGGAGAGAGAAAAACTGTTTTTT. It translates to CASSFGEREKLFF.

The V gene is TRBV5-6, the J gene TRBJ1-1; D is ambiguous. V lost 7 bases to trimming and J lost 3 bases, with 19 bases between them. There are 15 residues in the CDR3. Germline V CDR1 and CDR2: SGHDT, YYEEEE. The CDR3 DNA reads TGTGCCAGCGGGCGGCAATATATGTTGGACACTGAAGCTTTCTTT. It encodes CASGRQYMLDTEAFF.

The chain combines TRBV7-9 with TRBJ1-3; unclear D gene. This CDR3 has 15 residues. V lost 1 base and J lost 5, with 12 bases in between. The germline V gene encodes CDR1 SEHNR and CDR2 FQNEAQ (reference sequence). CDR3 loop: CASSLGHPARNTIYF. The CDR3 nucleotides read TGTGCCAGCAGCTTAGGACACCCAGCCCGAAACACCATATATTTT.

V gene TRBV2 combines with J gene TRBJ2-6; unclear D gene. The CDR3 length is 14 residues. Germline CDR1 SNHLY, CDR2 FYNNEI. V lost 8 bases to trimming and J lost 0 bases, with 8 bases between them. DNA for the CDR3: TGTGCCAGCTTTGGAATCTCTGGGGCCAACGTCCTGACTTTC. It specifies CASFGISGANVLTF.

The V and J genes are TRBV7-8 and TRBJ2-7; 7 positions match TRBD1. V dropped 4 bases and J dropped 2; count of bases not matched to a gene: 14. The CDR3 is 17 amino acids. Germline V lookup: CDR1 SGHVS, CDR2 FQNEAQ. This CDR3 is CASSSKLDRVKAYEQYF. The CDR3 DNA sequence: TGTGCCAGCAGCTCAAAGCTAGACAGGGTAAAGGCCTACGAGCAGTACTTC.

This clone was counted once. At the DNA level, this CDR3 is encoded by other sequences in the same sample as well. The rearrangement joins TRBV28 to TRBJ1-2; D is unclear. CDR3 size: 11 residues. CDR1 is MDHEN and CDR2 is SYDVKM in the germline V gene. V lost 5 bases and J lost 4, with 5 bases in between. The CDR3 DNA reads TGTGCCAGCAGTCAAGGCTATGGCTACACCTTC. This translates into CASSQGYGYTF.

In this sample, this clone turned up a few times. The chain carries TRBV5-6 and TRBJ2-7; 7 positions agree with TRBD1. CDR1 and CDR2 from the germline V gene are SGHDT and YYEEEE. This CDR3 spans 14 amino acids. J gave up 4 bases and V 4 bases, and 8 bases lay outside the gene matches. The chain's CDR3 is CASSGTGTAYEQYF. DNA for the CDR3: TGTGCCAGCAGCGGCACCGGGACAGCTTACGAGCAGTACTTC.

This rearrangement joins TRBV7-2 to TRBJ1-2, with 7 bases identical to TRBD1. The CDR3 consists of 13 residues. Trimming cost V 5 bases and J 5 bases; bases outside gene matches: 5. Germline CDR1 is SGHTA and CDR2 is FQGNSA. CDR3 sequence reads: CASSHGTAYGYTF. The CDR3 coding sequence is TGTGCCAGCAGCCACGGGACAGCTTATGGCTACACCTTC.

The rearrangement links TRBV15 to TRBJ2-2; D is undetermined. The CDR3 runs 15 residues. The germline V gene encodes CDR1 LNHNV and CDR2 YYDKDF (reference sequence). V lost 1 base and J 1 base, leaving 7 bases between the germline ends. CDR3 loop: CATSRAAENTGELFF. The CDR3 DNA reads as TGTGCCACCAGCAGAGCGGCGGAGAACACCGGGGAGCTGTTTTTT.

The rearrangement uses TRBV19 and TRBJ1-1, with D possibly being TRBD1 (5 bases). CDR1 and CDR2 from the germline V gene are LNHDA and SQIVND (reference sequence). The V and J ends lost 9 bases and 5 bases respectively, with 13 bases between them. The CDR3 contains 12 residues. Written as DNA, the CDR3 is TGTGCCAGCCGGGACCGAGGGACTGAAGCTTTCTTT. Its translation is CASRDRGTEAFF. Together with reference TRBV19 and TRBJ1-1, the CDR3 gives the full variable domain: DGGITQSPKYLFRKEGQNVTLSCEQNLNHDAMYWYRQDPGQGLRLIYYSQIVNDFQKGDIAEGYSVSREKKESFPLTVTSAQKNPTAFYLCASRDRGTEAFFGQGTRLTVV.

The chain employs TRBV20-1 and TRBJ1-5; 7 nucleotides match TRBD1. The CDR3 is made up of 17 amino acids. Germline values: CDR1 DFQATT, CDR2 SNEGSKA (reference sequence). With V trimmed by 6 bases and J by 6 bases, 20 bases remained unmatched. This CDR3 reads CSASSLTGLRGSQPQHF. CDR3 coding DNA: TGCAGTGCCAGTTCCCTGACAGGGTTACGGGGTAGTCAGCCCCAGCATTTT.

The rearrangement uses TRBV19 and TRBJ1-6; no definite D call. V was clipped by 10 bases and J by 6 bases, with 13 bases between them. The CDR3 consists of 13 residues. Looked up from germline, CDR1 is LNHDA and CDR2 is SQIVND (reference sequence). The CDR3 nucleotides are TGTGCCACCAAGGGTTTGGTTAATTCACCCCTCCACTTT. Translating gives CATKGLVNSPLHF.

This clone has a handful of counts. The rearrangement joins TRBV28 to TRBJ1-1; D remains unclear. CDR1 is MDHEN and CDR2 is SYDVKM in the germline V gene. The CDR3 is made up of 15 amino acids. V dropped 6 bases and J dropped 4 bases, with 18 bases sitting between them. CDR3 protein: CASSPPLAGATEAFF. Written as DNA, the CDR3 is TGTGCCAGCAGCCCCCCCCTGGCCGGAGCCACTGAAGCTTTCTTT.